Presented here are 28 T cell receptor beta chains from one specimen sequenced in a study of immune heterogeneity within non-small cell lung tumors. Bulk tumor genomic DNA served as template, at around 600 ng per sample. While surgery was under way, several biopsies spaced far apart were taken per primary tumor. The cohort was untreated, with newly diagnosed non-small cell lung cancer undergoing curative surgery. Multiplex PCR with 32 V and 13 J primers amplified TCR beta CDR3. MiXCR, applied by TCRdb to the multiplex PCR reads, yields one record per CDR3 protein. The sample contains around 23,000 distinct CDR3 sequences, about 25% of which appear only once. Material: lung tumor tissue. Every receptor here comes from a middle-aged man with non-small cell lung cancer.

This clonotype was counted many times. The CDR3 reads CASSGLGQYEQYF. The DNA for the CDR3 is TGTGCCAGCAGTGGACTAGGCCAATACGAGCAGTACTTC. The V gene is TRBV6-2 or TRBV6-3, the J gene TRBJ2-7, with TRBD2 matching 7 bases. The CDR3 length is 13 residues. Germline CDR1 is MNHEY and CDR2 is SVGEGT. Losses at the gene ends were 5 bases for V and 4 bases for J; bases not matched to a gene: 5.

This clonotype was picked up many times. The V gene is TRBV11-3, the J gene TRBJ2-2; D tentatively reads TRBD1 or TRBD2 (5 bases each). V dropped 5 bases and J dropped 8 bases, with 12 bases sitting between them. CDR1 is SGHNT and CDR2 is YENEEA in the germline V gene. CDR3 size: 13 residues. The DNA for the CDR3 is TGTGCCAGCAGCAAGACGGGACCGGGGGAGCTGTTTTTT. Translation: CASSKTGPGELFF.

This rearrangement joins TRBV19 to TRBJ2-2; TRBD2 matches 14 bases. J gave up 9 bases and V 6 bases, and 15 bases lay outside the gene matches. This CDR3 contains 18 residues. Per the germline V gene, CDR1 is LNHDA and CDR2 is SQIVND (reference sequence). Written as DNA, the CDR3 is TGTGCCAGTAGCACGATGACTAGCGGGAGGGCCCGGACCTGGGAGCTGTTTTTT. Translated: CASSTMTSGRARTWELFF.

This clonotype was counted at least ten times. The genes are TRBV6-1 and TRBJ1-4; TRBD1 matches at 10 bases. The CDR3 has 15 residues. V was pared by 6 bases and J by 8 bases, with 9 bases of the junction left unmatched. Germline V lookup: CDR1 MNHNS, CDR2 SASEGT. The CDR3: CASSARDRGWEKLFF. DNA for the CDR3: TGTGCCAGCAGCGCGAGGGACAGGGGATGGGAAAAACTGTTTTTT.

About this clonotype: A much more abundant neighbour one base away suggests this may be a read error. The rearrangement joins TRBV27 to TRBJ1-5, with a tentative D call TRBD1 (5 bases). Germline CDR1 is MNHEY and CDR2 is SMNVEV (reference sequence). The CDR3 runs to 14 residues. The CDR3 loop is CARSLREGDQPQHF. The DNA for the CDR3 is TGTGCCAGAAGTTTAAGGGAAGGGGATCAGCCCCAGCATTTT.

This clonotype was counted only a few times. This chain connects TRBV7-8 to TRBJ2-7; no firm D call. CDR3 size: 11 residues. The V end was cut by 8 bases, the J end by 7 bases, with 12 bases between. Per germline, CDR1 SGHVS and CDR2 FQNEAQ. The CDR3 loop reads CASGGAWEQYF. The CDR3 DNA sequence: TGTGCCAGCGGTGGCGCCTGGGAGCAGTACTTC.

This clonotype occurred once. This sequence may be a read error, since a much larger clone differs from it by one base. The chain recombines TRBV6-1 with TRBJ2-3; 7 nucleotides match TRBD1. The CDR3 extends over 15 amino acids. V lost 6 bases to trimming and J lost 1 base; unmatched junction nucleotides: 7. CDR1 is MNHNS, CDR2 SASEGT, per germline. The CDR3 nucleotides are TGTGCCAGCAGCCGAGACAGGGCTGGCACAGATACGCAGTATTTT. Residues: CASSRDRAGTDTQYF.

The CDR3 loop reads CASSQGRTSGRVRETQYF. The DNA for the CDR3 is TGTGCCAGCAGCCAAGGGCGGACTAGCGGGAGGGTACGGGAGACCCAGTACTTC. The chain recombines TRBV3-1 with TRBJ2-5; TRBD2 matches 15 bases. Per the germline V gene, CDR1 is LGHDT and CDR2 is YNNKEL (reference sequence). Trimming took 1 base from V and 5 from J; bases not matched to a gene: 8. There are 18 residues in the CDR3.

This clonotype was recorded a few times. V usage is TRBV11-2 and J usage is TRBJ1-1; D remains unclear. V gave up 0 bases and J gave up 10 bases, with 9 bases separating them. The CDR3 is 12 amino acids. CDR1 is SGHAT and CDR2 is FQNNGV in the germline V gene. Written as DNA, the CDR3 is TGTGCCAGCAGCTTAGAAATAGGTACAGCTTTCTTT. It yields the protein CASSLEIGTAFF.

About this clonotype: One base away lies a much larger clone, so this may be a sequencing read error. The chain carries TRBV6-2 or TRBV6-3 and TRBJ2-3, with D possibly being TRBD2 (5 bases). V dropped 7 bases and J dropped 4 bases, with 15 bases sitting between them. The germline V gene has CDR1 MNHEY and CDR2 SVGEGT. The CDR3 spans 14 residues. CDR3 coding DNA: TGTGCCAGCAAAACTAGACCTGTCCCAGATACGCAGTATTTT. It is translated as CASKTRPVPDTQYF.

This clonotype is medium-sized in the sample. The rearrangement uses TRBV11-2 and TRBJ1-1, with D possibly TRBD1 on 5 matching bases. The CDR3 is made up of 14 amino acids. Germline V gene sequence: CDR1 SGHAT, CDR2 FQNNGV. The ends were cut back, 3 bases at V and 1 base at J, with 9 bases in the middle. The CDR3 protein is CASSLGGRNTEAFF. For the CDR3, the DNA is TGTGCCAGCAGCTTGGGGGGAAGGAACACTGAAGCTTTCTTT.

By proportion, this clonotype is medium-sized. This rearrangement joins TRBV19 to TRBJ2-7, with 10 nucleotides matching TRBD2. CDR3 length equals 15 residues. Losses at the gene ends were 6 bases for V and 5 bases for J; bases not matched to a gene: 10. Germline CDR1 LNHDA, CDR2 SQIVND (reference sequence). The CDR3 nucleotides read TGTGCCAGTAGCCACCCTAGCGGGAGTTCCAACGAGCAGTACTTC. Translation gives CASSHPSGSSNEQYF.

About this clonotype: Possible read error: a much larger clone is one base away. This chain connects TRBV9 to TRBJ1-2; D perhaps matches TRBD1 (5 bases). The V end lost 8 bases, the J end lost 6 bases, and 17 bases lay between the germline ends. The germline gives CDR1 SGDLS, CDR2 YYNGEE. The CDR3 is 13 amino acids. The CDR3 reads CARSMGGGNGYTF. CDR3 coding DNA: TGTGCCAGGAGCATGGGCGGGGGGAATGGCTACACCTTC.

This clonotype has ten or more counts. This chain joins TRBV4-3 and TRBJ2-1, with 8 bases that match TRBD2. This CDR3 is 13 amino acids long. From germline, CDR1 is LGHNA and CDR2 YSLEER. The trim removed 3 bases at V and 7 bases at J, leaving 2 bases unmatched. CDR3 loop: CASSHGRANEQFF. DNA of the CDR3: TGCGCCAGCAGCCACGGGAGGGCAAATGAGCAGTTCTTC.

In this sample, this clonotype is medium-sized (0.01 to 0.1%). V usage is TRBV27 and J usage is TRBJ2-2, with D perhaps matching TRBD2 (6 bases). Per germline, CDR1 MNHEY and CDR2 SMNVEV (reference sequence). CDR3 length equals 13 residues. V gave up 6 bases and J gave up 2 bases, with 7 bases separating them. This CDR3 is CASRGLNTGELFF. The CDR3 nucleotides are TGTGCCAGCAGGGGACTTAACACCGGGGAGCTGTTTTTT.

This clonotype came up many times. This sequence joins TRBV7-2 and TRBJ1-1, with TRBD1 identical over 7 bases. Germline CDR1 is SGHTA and CDR2 is FQGNSA. The CDR3 sequence is 17 residues long. The V segment lost 1 base and the J segment 1 base; nucleotides outside the gene matches: 9. This CDR3 reads CASSLGWGQTQNTEAFF. The CDR3 DNA sequence: TGTGCCAGCAGCTTAGGATGGGGACAGACCCAGAACACTGAAGCTTTCTTT.

The sample holds many counts of this clonotype. The J gene is TRBJ2-1, the V gene TRBV6-1, with TRBD2 identical over 10 bases. This CDR3 has 15 residues. Trimming took 5 bases from V and 4 from J; bases not matched to a gene: 5. Germline V gene lookup returns CDR1 MNHNS and CDR2 SASEGT. CDR3 coding DNA: TGTGCCAGCAGTCCCGGACTAGCGGCGTACAATGAGCAGTTCTTC. It yields the protein CASSPGLAAYNEQFF.

The CDR3 reads CASSQLGTEAFF. CDR3 DNA: TGTGCCAGCAGCCAACTAGGGACTGAAGCTTTCTTT. V is TRBV3-1 and J is TRBJ1-1; D not resolved. This CDR3 region has 12 residues. Germline-derived CDR1 and CDR2 are LGHDT and YNNKEL (reference sequence). Trimming cost V 2 bases and J 5 bases, with 6 bases left between them.

This clonotype was recorded many times. V is TRBV6-1 and J is TRBJ2-6; D is perhaps TRBD1 or TRBD2 (5 bases each). Germline-derived CDR1 and CDR2 are MNHNS and SASEGT. The ends were cut back, 6 bases at V and 1 base at J, with 19 bases in the middle. This CDR3 has 18 amino acids. The chain's CDR3 is CASSDHPGTASGANVLTF. The CDR3 DNA follows: TGTGCCAGCAGCGATCACCCCGGGACGGCGTCTGGGGCCAACGTCCTGACTTTC.

A note on this clonotype: A much larger clone differs by one base, so this may be a read error. The V call is TRBV18, the J call TRBJ1-2; maybe TRBD1 (6 bases). Germline-derived CDR1 and CDR2 are KGHSH and LQKENI. The CDR3 runs to 15 residues. The CDR3 spells CASSPRAGGPYGYNF. The CDR3 coding sequence is TGTGCCAGCTCACCGAGGGCCGGGGGCCCTTATGGCTACAACTTC.

About this clonotype itself: A much larger clone differs by one base, so this may be a read error. The V and J genes are TRBV6-2 or TRBV6-3 and TRBJ1-5; no clear D gene. This CDR3 has 13 amino acids. Looked up from germline, CDR1 is MNHEY and CDR2 is SVGEGT. With 10 bases removed from V and 2 bases from J, the gap between germline ends came to 12 bases. For the CDR3, the DNA is TGTGCCACGGGGTGGATGGGCAATCAGCCCCAGCATTTT. It codes for CATGWMGNQPQHF.

Of note for this clonotype: A much larger clone lies one base from this, so it may be a read error. J is TRBJ2-2 and V is TRBV19, with D possibly matching TRBD2 (6 bases). The germline V gene encodes CDR1 LNHDA and CDR2 SQIVND (reference sequence). The CDR3 is 16 residues long. Deletions cut 7 bases from V and 5 bases from J, with 20 bases between. The CDR3 protein is CASTNVAGRGTGELFF. CDR3 DNA sequence: TGTGCCAGTACCAACGTTGCGGGCCGGGGGACCGGGGAGCTGTTTTTT.

As regards this clonotype: It may be a read error: a sequence one base away is much more abundant. The gene calls are TRBV19 and TRBJ1-3, with 7 bases lining up with TRBD1. Germline trimming cut 6 bases from V and 4 bases from J; bases unmatched to any gene: 12. The CDR3 runs to 16 residues. Per the germline V gene, CDR1 is LNHDA and CDR2 is SQIVND (reference sequence). CDR3 sequence reads: CASRSPGQRFGNTIYF. CDR3 in DNA: TGTGCCAGTAGATCCCCGGGACAGCGATTCGGAAACACCATATATTTT. The variable domain in full, with the rest retrieved from reference TRBV19 and TRBJ1-3, is DGGITQSPKYLFRKEGQNVTLSCEQNLNHDAMYWYRQDPGQGLRLIYYSQIVNDFQKGDIAEGYSVSREKKESFPLTVTSAQKNPTAFYLCASRSPGQRFGNTIYFGEGSWLTVV.

The table lists this clonotype with a count of one. Possible read error: a much larger clone is one base away. The chain couples TRBV11-3 to TRBJ2-7; D call uncertain. V was cut by 5 bases and J by 6 bases, with 20 bases left in between. The CDR3 runs 15 residues. Germline V CDR1 and CDR2: SGHNT, YENEEA. DNA for the CDR3: TGTGCCAGCAGCATAACCGTTGCCCCCCCCCGCGAGCAGTACTTC. Its translation: CASSITVAPPREQYF.

The table lists this clonotype with many counts. V gene TRBV18 combines with J gene TRBJ2-7, with D possibly matching TRBD2 (6 bases). CDR3 length equals 13 residues. CDR1 and CDR2 (germline): KGHSH, LQKENI. V lost 3 bases, J lost 4 bases, and 10 bases lay in between. The CDR3 region has the DNA TGTGCCAGCTCACCCGTCGGGGGTTACGAGCAGTACTTC. As protein: CASSPVGGYEQYF.

This clonotype was seen many times. The chain employs TRBV3-1 and TRBJ2-1; D possibly corresponds to TRBD2 (6 bases). Germline V gene data show CDR1 as LGHDT and CDR2 as YNNKEL (reference sequence). The CDR3 is 12 residues long. Trimming cost V 6 bases and J 6 bases, with 9 bases left between them. The DNA for the CDR3 is TGTGCCAGCAGAGAGACTAGCAATGAGCAGTTCTTC. Its translation is CASRETSNEQFF.

This clonotype came up a few times. This rearrangement joins TRBV9 to TRBJ1-5; D is ambiguous. CDR1 is SGDLS and CDR2 is YYNGEE in the germline V gene. The ends were cut back, 4 bases at V and 9 bases at J, with 14 bases in the middle. The CDR3 runs to 13 residues. DNA for the CDR3: TGTGCCAGCAGCAGCTCCCCCGTATCGCCCCAGCATTTT. This gives the protein CASSSSPVSPQHF.

At least ten counts were recorded for this clonotype. The CDR3 bases are TGTGCCACCAGTGACACCGGGACGGACTATGGCTACACCTTC. Protein product: CATSDTGTDYGYTF. The V call is TRBV24-1, the J call TRBJ1-2, with D possibly TRBD1 on 5 matching bases. Germline values: CDR1 KGHDR, CDR2 SFDVKD. CDR3 length equals 14 residues. The V and J ends lost 4 bases and 3 bases respectively, with 11 bases between them.